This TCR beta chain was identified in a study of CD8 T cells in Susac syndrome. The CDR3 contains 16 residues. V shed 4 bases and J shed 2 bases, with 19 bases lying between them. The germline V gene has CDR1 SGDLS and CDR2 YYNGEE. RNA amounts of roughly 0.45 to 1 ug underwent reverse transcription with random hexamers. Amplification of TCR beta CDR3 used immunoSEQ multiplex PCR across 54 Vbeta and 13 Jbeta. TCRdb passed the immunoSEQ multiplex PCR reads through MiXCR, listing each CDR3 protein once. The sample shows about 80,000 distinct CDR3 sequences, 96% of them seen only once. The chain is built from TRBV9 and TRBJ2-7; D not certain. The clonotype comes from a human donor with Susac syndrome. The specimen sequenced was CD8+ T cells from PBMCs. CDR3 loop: CASSHRVFSLPYEQYF. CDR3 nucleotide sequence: TGTGCCAGCAGCCACCGGGTGTTTAGTCTCCCCTACGAGCAGTACTTC.